Below, 30 T cell receptor beta chains from the same sample are listed, as sequenced in a study of cytomegalovirus exposure and HLA in healthy donors. 13 Jbeta primers and 60 Vbeta primers were used for the PCR. Libraries were prepared by immunoSEQ multiplex PCR; TCRdb keeps only in-frame clonotypes and omits some of them. The sample shows 120,000 to 150,000 clones, roughly four fifths of them seen only once. Material for sequencing was PBMCs. These receptors all come from a man between 18 and 35 years old in good health and CMV-seropositive.

The chain has TRBV27 and TRBJ2-5; 11 nucleotides line up with TRBD1. The DNA end favors TRBJ2-7, so the J call may be wrong. Per the germline V gene, CDR1 is MNHEY and CDR2 is SMNVEV (reference sequence). This CDR3 is 13 amino acids long. As DNA, the CDR3 is TGTGCCAGCGGGACAGGGGGTACCTACGAGCAGTACTTC. Its protein is CASGTGGTYEQYF.

V and J are TRBV6-5 and TRBJ2-7, with TRBD2 identical over 7 bases. With 5 bases clipped from V and 4 bases from J, the junction kept 2 bases outside the gene matches. The CDR3 has 12 amino acids. Germline values: CDR1 MNHEY, CDR2 SVGAGI. The CDR3 sequence is CASSSGKYEQYF. CDR3 nucleotides: TGTGCCAGCAGTAGCGGGAAGTACGAGCAGTACTTC.

The chain couples TRBV4-1 to TRBJ2-2; TRBD1 is a possible D gene (6 bases). Germline CDR1 is MGHRA and CDR2 is YSYEKL. Trimming pared 1 base from V and 4 bases from J, leaving 7 bases between. The CDR3 runs 14 residues. CDR3 sequence reads: CASSQVGATGELFF. The CDR3 DNA sequence: TGCGCCAGCAGCCAAGTGGGGGCCACCGGGGAGCTGTTTTTT.

The CDR3 DNA reads TGCGCCAGCAGCCAAGATTTAGCTTCTGGAAACACCATATATTTT. Translation gives CASSQDLASGNTIYF. This chain uses TRBV4-1 with TRBJ1-3; no definite D call. Trimming removed 0 bases at V and 1 base at J, with 7 bases between. Per the germline V gene, CDR1 is MGHRA and CDR2 is YSYEKL. This CDR3 region has 15 residues.

V and J are TRBV5-1 and TRBJ2-3; D possibly corresponds to TRBD2 (5 bases). The CDR3 consists of 15 residues. From germline, CDR1 is SGHRS and CDR2 YFSETQ. Between the trimmed V and J ends, which lost 1 base and 0 bases, there was a span of 9 bases. CDR3 protein: CASSLTGKSTDTQYF. CDR3 sequence (DNA): TGCGCCAGCAGCTTGACGGGAAAGAGCACAGATACGCAGTATTTT.

This rearrangement joins TRBV29-1 to TRBJ2-7; a possible D gene is TRBD1 (6 bases). Germline CDR1 reads SQVTM; CDR2 reads ANQGSEA. With 6 bases removed from V and 0 bases from J, the gap between germline ends came to 15 bases. There are 14 residues in the CDR3. CDR3 coding DNA: TGCAGCGTGGGGGACACCAGGAGCTCCTACGAGCAGTACTTC. Its protein product is CSVGDTRSSYEQYF.

V usage is TRBV15 and J usage is TRBJ2-7; 10 bases align to TRBD2. In germline, CDR1 is LNHNV, CDR2 YYDKDF (reference sequence). With V trimmed by 0 bases and J by 5 bases, 10 bases remained unmatched. The CDR3 loop spans 17 amino acids. CDR3 protein: CATSRDVTSGMSDEQYF. For the CDR3, the DNA is TGTGCCACCAGCAGAGATGTTACTAGCGGGATGAGCGACGAGCAGTACTTC.

J is TRBJ2-7 and V is TRBV4-1, with TRBD2 matching over 8 bases. This CDR3 comprises 15 residues. V lost 6 bases, J lost 3 bases, and 10 bases stayed unmatched. The germline V gene has CDR1 MGHRA and CDR2 YSYEKL. For the CDR3, the DNA is TGCGCCAGCAGTCGGGGTAGCGGGGTCTACTACGAGCAGTACTTC. This codes for CASSRGSGVYYEQYF.

The V and J genes are TRBV2 and TRBJ1-2; 8 bases agree with TRBD1. The CDR3 runs to 12 residues. V shed 5 bases and J 6 bases; nucleotides not matched to a gene: 2. CDR1 is SNHLY, CDR2 FYNNEI, per germline. The CDR3 region has the DNA TGTGCCAGCAGTCCACAGGGGGATGGCTACACCTTC. Encoded protein: CASSPQGDGYTF.

This clone was recorded once. The V gene is TRBV5-1, the J gene TRBJ2-7; D is unclear. With 0 bases removed from V and 2 bases from J, the gap between germline ends came to 6 bases. Germline lookup yields CDR1 SGHRS and CDR2 YFSETQ. The CDR3 loop spans 13 amino acids. The CDR3 is CASSLDRTYEQYF. As DNA, the CDR3 is TGCGCCAGCAGCTTGGACAGAACCTACGAGCAGTACTTC.

The rearrangement joins TRBV12-5 to TRBJ1-1; D remains ambiguous. The germline V and J ends were trimmed by 0 bases and 0 bases, with 2 bases remaining between them. Germline V gives CDR1 LGHNT, CDR2 FRNRAP. The CDR3 spans 13 residues. The CDR3 here is CASGLVMNTEAFF. CDR3 coding DNA: TGTGCTAGTGGTTTGGTTATGAACACTGAAGCTTTCTTT.

The V call is TRBV28, the J call TRBJ2-7, with a possible D match to TRBD2 (6 bases). Germline V gene data show CDR1 as MDHEN and CDR2 as SYDVKM. This CDR3 is built from 14 residues. Trimming took 5 bases from V and 3 from J, leaving 14 bases between them. The CDR3 loop reads CASSGAGLSYEQYF. CDR3 coding DNA: TGTGCCAGCAGTGGGGCGGGACTCAGCTACGAGCAGTACTTC.

This clone was seen a few times. The rearrangement joins TRBV5-1 to TRBJ2-3; 10 nucleotides match TRBD2. This CDR3 is 15 amino acids long. Looked up from germline, CDR1 is SGHRS and CDR2 is YFSETQ. The J segment lost 5 bases and the V segment lost 4 bases, leaving 7 bases of the junction unmatched. The CDR3 coding sequence is TGCGCCAGCAGCCGGAGCGGGGGGGGAGTAGATACGCAGTATTTT. Protein sequence: CASSRSGGGVDTQYF.

J is TRBJ2-7 and V is TRBV7-9; TRBD2 agrees at 12 bases. V trimming: 5 bases; J trimming: 6 bases; junction bases outside the gene matches: 5. Looked up from germline, CDR1 is SEHNR and CDR2 is FQNEAQ (reference sequence). This CDR3 has 14 residues. The CDR3 nucleotides read TGTGCCAGCAGCGCAGGACTAGCGGGAACCGAGCAGTACTTC. It encodes CASSAGLAGTEQYF.

CDR3 DNA sequence: TGTGCCAGCAGCTTCCAGACCATAGCGGAGACCCAGTACTTC. Its translation: CASSFQTIAETQYF. The gene calls are TRBV5-4 and TRBJ2-5, with D perhaps TRBD2 (5 bases). Germline V gene lookup returns CDR1 SGHNT and CDR2 YYREEE (reference sequence). With 2 bases removed from V and 5 bases from J, the gap between germline ends came to 13 bases. The CDR3 has 14 amino acids.

The chain is built from TRBV10-1 and TRBJ2-2; tentatively, D is TRBD1 (5 bases). With 8 bases removed from V and 9 bases from J, the gap between germline ends came to 19 bases. CDR3 size: 14 residues. Germline lookup yields CDR1 WNHNN and CDR2 SYGVQD (reference sequence). The CDR3 DNA follows: TGCGCCAGCGGGAAAAGTGGGGCTGATCGGGAGCTGTTTTTT. Translation gives CASGKSGADRELFF.

The chain employs TRBV7-9 and TRBJ1-3; TRBD1 matches 9 bases. V gave up 4 bases and J gave up 3 bases; unmatched junction bases: 10. This CDR3 contains 17 residues. Germline CDR1 and CDR2: SEHNR and FQNEAQ (reference sequence). The CDR3: CASSSPGQGKSGNTIYF. DNA of the CDR3: TGTGCCAGCAGCTCGCCTGGACAGGGGAAGAGTGGAAACACCATATATTTT.

Of note for this clone: Since the CDR3 does not end with the conserved phenylalanine or tryptophan, this likely comes from a read error. V and J are TRBV5-4 and TRBJ1-2, with TRBD1 as a possible D gene (6 bases). This CDR3 spans 13 amino acids. V lost 5 bases, J lost 2 bases, and 10 bases lay in between. Germline values: CDR1 SGHNT, CDR2 YYREEE (reference sequence). The CDR3 nucleotides read TGTGCCAGCAGATCAGACAGGAACTATGGCTACACCCTC. Its protein is CASRSDRNYGYTL.

The V gene is TRBV7-9, the J gene TRBJ2-7; TRBD2 aligns across 7 bases. The CDR3 sequence is 14 residues long. Germline V gives CDR1 SEHNR, CDR2 FQNEAQ (reference sequence). The J segment lost 3 bases and the V segment lost 4 bases, leaving 6 bases of the junction unmatched. The CDR3 DNA reads TGTGCCAGCAGCTCGATAGCGGGTATCTACGAGCAGTACTTC. Its protein product is CASSSIAGIYEQYF.

This sequence joins TRBV6-5 and TRBJ1-2; D not resolved. Germline-derived CDR1 and CDR2 are MNHEY and SVGAGI. The length of the CDR3 is 13 residues. Trimming removed 0 bases from V and 8 bases from J, with 10 bases in between. CDR3 sequence: CASSYSNGYGYTF. Here the CDR3 DNA reads TGTGCCAGCAGTTACTCGAACGGGTACGGCTACACCTTC.

The chain recombines TRBV7-3 with TRBJ1-5; D not certain. The CDR3 length is 16 residues. Trimming removed 6 bases at V and 1 base at J, with 16 bases between. Germline-derived CDR1 and CDR2 are SGHTA and FQGTGA. CDR3 nucleotide sequence: TGTGCCAGCAGTATAGGAGGAGCTATGAGCAATCAGCCCCAGCATTTT. Amino acids: CASSIGGAMSNQPQHF.

The rearrangement links TRBV7-2 to TRBJ1-4, with 7 bases matching TRBD1. CDR3 length: 15 amino acids. Germline trimming cut 4 bases from V and 6 bases from J; bases unmatched to any gene: 8. Germline V gene sequence: CDR1 SGHTA, CDR2 FQGNSA. The CDR3 is CASSSDRAPDEKLFF. CDR3 nucleotides: TGTGCCAGCAGCTCAGACAGGGCGCCGGATGAAAAACTGTTTTTT.

The V call is TRBV11-2, the J call TRBJ2-7, with unresolved D. V was pared by 2 bases and J by 7 bases, with 18 bases between. Germline loops: CDR1 SGHAT, CDR2 FQNNGV. The CDR3 sequence is 15 residues long. CDR3 in amino acids: CASSLLGDSLSEQYF. The DNA of the CDR3 is TGTGCCAGCAGCTTATTAGGTGACTCCCTCTCAGAGCAGTACTTC.

This clone came up once. V and J are TRBV11-3 and TRBJ2-1, with 10 bases lining up with TRBD2. The CDR3 length is 15 residues. The germline V gene has CDR1 SGHNT and CDR2 YENEEA. J gave up 10 bases and V 1 base, and 7 bases lay outside the gene matches. For the CDR3, the DNA is TGTGCCAGCAGCTTAGCCAGGGGACTAGCGAACGAGCAGTTCTTC. This encodes CASSLARGLANEQFF.

The count of this clone is one. The CDR3 protein is CASGGLLHNTGELFF. In nucleotides, the CDR3 is TGTGCCAGCGGGGGACTCCTGCATAACACCGGGGAGCTGTTTTTT. This chain joins TRBV7-9 and TRBJ2-2, with TRBD2 as a possible D gene (6 bases). The CDR3 loop spans 15 amino acids. Trimming took off 8 bases at V and 2 bases at J, with 15 bases between the two ends. Germline V gives CDR1 SEHNR, CDR2 FQNEAQ (reference sequence).

V gene TRBV4-1 combines with J gene TRBJ2-1, with TRBD2 matching over 8 bases. This CDR3 comprises 15 residues. Per the germline V gene, CDR1 is MGHRA and CDR2 is YSYEKL. V shed 0 bases and J 9 bases; nucleotides not matched to a gene: 7. CDR3 bases: TGCGCCAGCAGCCAAGATGCGGGAGGTACCAGTGAGCAGTTCTTC. Translating it yields CASSQDAGGTSEQFF.

The chain employs TRBV28 and TRBJ2-2; D might be TRBD2 (6 bases). The ends were cut back, 10 bases at V and 1 base at J, with 7 bases in the middle. This CDR3 has 12 amino acids. CDR1 MDHEN and CDR2 SYDVKM come from the germline V gene. CDR3 in DNA: TGTGCCACGGGACTGAACACCGGGGAGCTGTTTTTT. Its protein product is CATGLNTGELFF.

This rearrangement joins TRBV5-4 to TRBJ2-7; a weak D match, TRBD1 (6 bases). V was trimmed by 4 bases and J by 0 bases, leaving 14 bases between them. Germline V lookup: CDR1 SGHNT, CDR2 YYREEE (reference sequence). The CDR3 extends over 15 amino acids. CDR3 sequence: CASSVETGSSYEQYF. The CDR3 DNA reads as TGTGCCAGCAGCGTAGAGACAGGCAGCTCCTACGAGCAGTACTTC.

The V call is TRBV11-2, the J call TRBJ2-7, with a tentative D call TRBD2 (5 bases). CDR1 is SGHAT, CDR2 FQNNGV, per germline. The CDR3 totals 14 residues. V dropped 1 base and J dropped 2 bases, with 9 bases sitting between them. The CDR3 here is CASSLGSGPYEQYF. The CDR3 bases are TGTGCCAGCAGCTTAGGGAGCGGTCCCTACGAGCAGTACTTC.

J is TRBJ2-2 and V is TRBV30; 12 nucleotides agree with TRBD2. V gave up 3 bases and J gave up 7 bases; unmatched junction bases: 9. The CDR3 is 16 amino acids. Germline V gives CDR1 GTSNPN, CDR2 SVGIG (reference sequence). The CDR3 loop reads CAWRTSGSGGIGELFF. CDR3 DNA: TGTGCCTGGAGGACTAGCGGGAGCGGTGGTATCGGGGAGCTGTTTTTT.